This is a list of T cell receptor beta chains from one sample in a study of cytomegalovirus exposure and HLA in healthy donors. TCRdb keeps only in-frame clones here, not all; method: immunoSEQ multiplex PCR. The sample has more than 90,000 clones; around 80% are singletons. Specimen: PBMCs. These receptors were taken from a woman aged 55 to 70 in good health and CMV-seronegative. Both conserved end residues are part of each CDR3. Each record gives: D gene, V gene, J gene, CDR3 protein. D genes are given only for firm matches.

>TRBD1|TRBV7-2|TRBJ1-2
CASSLRTGANYGYTF
>TRBD2|TRBV19|TRBJ2-2
CASNGFGGDTGELFF
>NA|TRBV27|TRBJ1-1
CASSFRGGRDNTEAFF
>NA|TRBV6-5|TRBJ1-2
CASSYGRVASAYGYTF
>TRBD1|TRBV5-1|TRBJ1-6
CASSLAETGRNSPLHF
>NA|TRBV7-2|TRBJ1-5
CASRESGGGNQPQHF
>NA|TRBV29-1|TRBJ1-1
CSVAQGGMNTEAFF
>TRBD2|TRBV11-2|TRBJ2-7
CASSLTGGMRSEQYF
>NA|TRBV19|TRBJ1-2
CASSTPLDSYGYTF
>NA|TRBV5-4|TRBJ2-1
CASSLGGSGHYNEQFF
>NA|TRBV10-1|TRBJ2-7
CASSDPGKPYEQYF
>NA|TRBV2|TRBJ1-1
CASHREGNTEAFF
>TRBD1|TRBV30|TRBJ1-5
CAWSTKTGDNQPQHF
>TRBD1|TRBV27|TRBJ2-3
CASSLGTGPSTDTQYF
>NA|TRBV2|TRBJ2-1
CASTITHPGNEQFF
>NA|TRBV7-7|TRBJ2-7
CASSESGLVNEQYF
>TRBD1|TRBV30|TRBJ1-1
CAWRGTGVNTEAFF
>NA|TRBV18|TRBJ2-2
CASSRDRNTGELFF
>NA|TRBV28|TRBJ1-3
CASSLIGGNTIYF
>TRBD1|TRBV5-6|TRBJ1-4
CASSLFGTGFEKLFF
>NA|TRBV15|TRBJ1-2
CATSRDRVYGYTF
>NA|TRBV5-1|TRBJ2-2
CASSPGTGNTGELFF
>NA|TRBV30|TRBJ1-5
CAWSARTDQPQHF
>NA|TRBV19|TRBJ1-1
CASSIDPSGKTEAFF
>TRBD1|TRBV5-1|NA
CASTQTGPGSYEQYF
>TRBD1|TRBV28|TRBJ1-6
CASSSGQGRSPLHF
>NA|TRBV7-2|TRBJ2-1
CASSQGLGYNEQFF
>NA|TRBV25-1|TRBJ1-5
CASSEYQGGPPQHF
>TRBD1|TRBV5-1|TRBJ1-1
CASSGRTGTNTEAFF
>TRBD1|TRBV5-4|TRBJ2-7
CASSLGTGTYEQYF
>TRBD1|TRBV2|TRBJ2-7
CASGQDVSYEQYF
>NA|TRBV28|TRBJ1-5
CASAEGNQPQHF
>NA|TRBV19|TRBJ2-1
CASSTQTGSYNEQFF
>TRBD2|TRBV10-3|TRBJ2-3
CAISEGGGGSTDTQYF
>TRBD1|TRBV7-9|TRBJ1-6
CASGQGAGNSPLHF
>TRBD2|TRBV9|TRBJ2-1
CASSVAAGEIYEQFF
>NA|TRBV4-3|TRBJ1-1
CASSSRWNTEAFF
>NA|TRBV5-6|TRBJ2-5
CASSWRVEETQYF
>TRBD2|TRBV7-9|TRBJ2-1
CASTPLAGGDEQFF
>TRBD2|TRBV28|TRBJ2-7
CASRSGLAGGYEQYF
>NA|TRBV5-1|TRBJ2-5
CASSRQAYQETQYF
>NA|TRBV7-9|TRBJ2-7
CASSFPGSGSYEQYF
>NA|TRBV4-3|TRBJ1-6
CASSQGRASRWSPLHF
>NA|TRBV11-2|TRBJ1-1
CASSSQALNTEAFF
>NA|TRBV7-9|TRBJ2-5
CASSLPGAQTQYF
>TRBD2|TRBV2|TRBJ2-5
CASRGLAGVKETQYF
>TRBD2|TRBV18|TRBJ2-1
CASTTSGSYNEQFF
>TRBD2|TRBV4-3|TRBJ2-3
CASSQEPTSGWRTQYF
>NA|TRBV6-6|TRBJ2-5
CASSSGETQYF
>TRBD1|TRBV27|TRBJ2-7
CASRRTGGDEQYF
>TRBD1|TRBV6-1|TRBJ1-5
CASSDGTASNQPQHF
>TRBD1|TRBV19|TRBJ2-7
CASSIVQGAPYYEQYF
>TRBD2|TRBV6-6|TRBJ2-5
CASSGSSGSSLETQYF
>TRBD1|TRBV7-9|TRBJ1-2
CASSLEDRGLGYTF
>NA|TRBV6-5|TRBJ1-4
CASSSLGGYEKLFF